Below are 15 T cell receptor beta chains sequenced from a single sample in a study of blood T cell repertoires in COVID-19. This table comes from immunoSEQ multiplex PCR, and its TCRdb copy is limited to in-frame clones, with some not included. In the table there are under 60,000 clones, 70% to 85% of which are singletons. Material for sequencing was peripheral blood. The receptors originated from a man aged 60-69 years with acute or convalescent COVID-19.

This clone has a single count. The CDR3 loop reads CASSGGIYNEQFF. The CDR3 DNA is TGTGCCAGCAGCGGGGGGATTTACAATGAGCAGTTCTTC. This chain joins TRBV6-5 and TRBJ2-1; the match to TRBD2 covers 7 bases. This CDR3 comprises 13 residues. V lost 6 bases, J lost 4 bases, and 3 bases stayed unmatched. Germline V gives CDR1 MNHEY, CDR2 SVGAGI.

This chain joins TRBV27 and TRBJ1-1; D may be TRBD1 (6 bases). The CDR3 sequence is 20 residues long. Germline lookup yields CDR1 MNHEY and CDR2 SMNVEV (reference sequence). Trimming stripped 2 bases from V and 0 bases from J, with 25 bases between. CDR3 nucleotides: TGTGCCAGCAGTTTAGAAGGCAGGGGCCCTTTAAGGGGCATGAACACTGAAGCTTTCTTT. Translation: CASSLEGRGPLRGMNTEAFF.

This chain uses TRBV2 with TRBJ2-5; the match to TRBD1 covers 7 bases. The J segment lost 0 bases and the V segment lost 7 bases, leaving 8 bases of the junction unmatched. The CDR3 runs to 15 residues. Per germline, CDR1 SNHLY and CDR2 FYNNEI. DNA for the CDR3: TGTGCCAGCAATTTACAGGGGTCGTACCAAGAGACCCAGTACTTC. This translates into CASNLQGSYQETQYF.

The V gene is TRBV29-1, the J gene TRBJ2-7, with 8 nucleotides matching TRBD1. The CDR3 spans 14 residues. V was clipped by 6 bases and J by 0 bases; unmatched bases: 7. Germline CDR1 reads SQVTM; CDR2 reads ANQGSEA. The CDR3 here is CSVPGTGFSYEQYF. CDR3 bases: TGCAGCGTCCCCGGGACAGGCTTCTCCTACGAGCAGTACTTC.

J is TRBJ1-1 and V is TRBV9; weak D call: TRBD1 (5 bases). Trimming cost V 3 bases and J 0 bases, with 18 bases left between them. CDR1 and CDR2 from the germline V gene are SGDLS and YYNGEE. The CDR3 is made up of 17 amino acids. CDR3 in DNA: TGTGCCAGCAGCGATGACACATCCCTGGGGCTGAACACTGAAGCTTTCTTT. This codes for CASSDDTSLGLNTEAFF. Full variable domain (rest looked up from reference TRBV9 and TRBJ1-1): DSGVTQTPKHLITATGQRVTLRCSPRSGDLSVYWYQQSLDQGLQFLIQYYNGEERAKGNILERFSAQQFPDLHSELNLSSLELGDSALYFCASSDDTSLGLNTEAFFGQGTRLTVV.

The chain is built from TRBV7-9 and TRBJ1-2; a possible D gene is TRBD1 (5 bases). The V gene lost 5 bases and the J gene lost 4 bases, with 14 bases spanning the gap. Germline V gene lookup returns CDR1 SEHNR and CDR2 FQNEAQ (reference sequence). The length of the CDR3 is 14 residues. The CDR3: CASSGGDGLYGYTF. DNA of the CDR3: TGTGCCAGCAGCGGGGGGGACGGGCTCTATGGCTACACCTTC.

This chain joins TRBV15 and TRBJ1-3; D is uncertain. Looked up from germline, CDR1 is LNHNV and CDR2 is YYDKDF (reference sequence). This CDR3 contains 13 residues. V lost 4 bases and J lost 2, with 6 bases in between. CDR3 in amino acids: CATSTFPGNTIYF. The CDR3 DNA sequence: TGTGCCACCAGCACATTTCCTGGAAACACCATATATTTT.

The chain recombines TRBV29-1 with TRBJ1-2; D gene ambiguous. The CDR3 is 11 residues long. CDR1 SQVTM and CDR2 ANQGSEA come from the germline V gene. V lost 6 bases and J 8 bases, leaving 13 bases between the germline ends. The CDR3 DNA reads as TGCAGCGTGCCAGGCATCTTCGGCTACACCTTC. Protein sequence: CSVPGIFGYTF.

This clone came up a few times. This rearrangement joins TRBV6-5 to TRBJ1-1; D is undetermined. This CDR3 has 13 amino acids. V gave up 2 bases and J gave up 4 bases, with 8 bases separating them. Germline CDR1 and CDR2: MNHEY and SVGAGI. The CDR3 reads CASSYLPGTEAFF. Written as DNA, the CDR3 is TGTGCCAGCAGTTACCTTCCAGGCACTGAAGCTTTCTTT.

The rearrangement links TRBV5-4 to TRBJ1-2, with a possible D match to TRBD1 (5 bases). Germline V gene data show CDR1 as SGHNT and CDR2 as YYREEE (reference sequence). The CDR3 spans 15 residues. The V end was cut by 8 bases, the J end by 4 bases, with 21 bases between. CDR3 sequence: CASSIQDRSFYGYTF. The CDR3 DNA sequence: TGTGCCAGTTCCATTCAAGACAGATCCTTCTATGGCTACACCTTC.

The chain is built from TRBV6-6 and TRBJ1-6; possibly TRBD1 for D (6 bases). The CDR3 totals 14 residues. Germline CDR1 and CDR2: MNHNY and SVGAGI (reference sequence). V was pared by 6 bases and J by 13 bases, with 19 bases between. The DNA for the CDR3 is TGTGCCAGCAGCCCAACGTTACAGGGAAAGCCCCTCCACTTT. Translated: CASSPTLQGKPLHF.

CDR3 coding DNA: TGTGCCAGCAGCGGGACAGGGGGCTACAATCAGCCCCAGCATTTT. Its translation: CASSGTGGYNQPQHF. V usage is TRBV7-2 and J usage is TRBJ1-5; 12 positions agree with TRBD1. This CDR3 is 15 amino acids long. The V gene end was trimmed by 5 bases and the J gene end by 3 bases; junction bases not matched to a gene: 2. Germline CDR1 reads SGHTA; CDR2 reads FQGNSA.

The gene calls are TRBV6-1 and TRBJ2-5, with 8 bases lining up with TRBD2. This CDR3 region has 17 residues. V lost 1 base and J lost 0; bases outside the gene matches: 7. The germline V gene encodes CDR1 MNHNS and CDR2 SASEGT. The CDR3 DNA sequence: TGTGCCAGCAGTGAAGATCAAGGACTAGCTTACCAAGAGACCCAGTACTTC. Protein sequence: CASSEDQGLAYQETQYF.

V usage is TRBV19 and J usage is TRBJ1-5; the match to TRBD1 covers 9 bases. Looked up from germline, CDR1 is LNHDA and CDR2 is SQIVND (reference sequence). V shed 4 bases, J shed 0 bases, and the junction held 4 bases outside the gene matches. There are 16 residues in the CDR3. This CDR3 is CASSTTGGYSNQPQHF. In DNA, the CDR3 is TGTGCCAGTAGTACGACAGGGGGATATAGCAATCAGCCCCAGCATTTT.

The count of this clone is one. V and J are TRBV14 and TRBJ2-2; a weak D match, TRBD1 (6 bases). V was cut by 7 bases and J by 3 bases, with 15 bases left in between. CDR1 and CDR2 (germline): SGHDN, FVKESK. The CDR3 is 15 residues long. The CDR3 bases are TGTGCCAGCACCAGGGGCGTTCCTTACACCGGGGAGCTGTTTTTT. Residues: CASTRGVPYTGELFF.